The 11 T cell receptor beta chains listed next were all sequenced from one sample in a study of T cell responses to AZD1222 COVID-19 vaccine. Only in-frame clones appear in the TCRdb table, and some are missing; sequencing was by immunoSEQ multiplex PCR. The sample records 150,000 or so clones, less than 90% being singletons. The source was peripheral blood, collected after recovery from COVID-19. These receptors were taken from an adult who had recovered from COVID-19.

V is TRBV5-5 and J is TRBJ1-1; TRBD1 matches 9 bases. Losses at the gene ends were 2 bases for V and 2 bases for J; bases not matched to a gene: 4. CDR3 length: 15 amino acids. The germline V gene has CDR1 SGHKS and CDR2 YYEKEE (reference sequence). CDR3 loop: CASSFGQGKNTEAFF. DNA of the CDR3: TGTGCCAGCAGCTTCGGACAGGGGAAAAACACTGAAGCTTTCTTT.

The chain carries TRBV6-4 and TRBJ1-3; no clear D gene. Germline CDR1 MRHNA, CDR2 SNTAGT. The CDR3 has 21 amino acids. The ends were cut back, 0 bases at V and 0 bases at J, with 24 bases in the middle. CDR3 DNA sequence: TGTGCCAGCAGTGACTCGCGTGAGAAGGCGGCAAAGATGGGCTCTGGAAACACCATATATTTT. Translated: CASSDSREKAAKMGSGNTIYF.

This rearrangement joins TRBV7-2 to TRBJ2-2; tentative D call: TRBD2 (5 bases). CDR1 is SGHTA and CDR2 is FQGNSA in the germline V gene. The CDR3 length is 16 residues. Deletions cut 2 bases from V and 1 base from J, with 11 bases between. CDR3 in amino acids: CASSLLRVGNTGELFF. The CDR3 region has the DNA TGTGCCAGCAGCTTATTGAGGGTGGGGAACACCGGGGAGCTGTTTTTT. Looking up the rest from reference TRBV7-2 and TRBJ2-2 gives the full variable domain: GAGVSQSPSNKVTEKGKDVELRCDPISGHTALYWYRQSLGQGLEFLIYFQGNSAPDKSGLPSDRFSAERTGGSVSTLTIQRTQQEDSAVYLCASSLLRVGNTGELFFGEGSRLTVL.

The chain has TRBV3-1 (or the pseudogene TRBV3-2) and TRBJ1-1; 9 bases line up with TRBD1. CDR3 length: 14 amino acids. V lost 3 bases to trimming and J lost 5 bases; unmatched junction nucleotides: 4. Germline loops: CDR1 LGHDT, CDR2 YNNKEL (reference sequence). CDR3 protein: CASSHEGQGTEAFF. The DNA of the CDR3 is TGTGCCAGCAGCCATGAGGGACAGGGTACTGAAGCTTTCTTT.

The gene calls are TRBV9 and TRBJ1-2; 8 bases line up with TRBD1. Germline CDR1 SGDLS, CDR2 YYNGEE. The junction had 6 bases not matched to a gene; V was cut back by 3 bases and J by 2 bases. The CDR3 is made up of 15 amino acids. The CDR3 sequence: CASSADGTGNYGYTF. CDR3 coding DNA: TGTGCCAGCAGCGCTGACGGGACAGGCAACTATGGCTACACCTTC.

The rearrangement links TRBV7-2 to TRBJ2-3; the match to TRBD2 covers 9 bases. Germline CDR1 and CDR2: SGHTA and FQGNSA. The CDR3 is 16 residues long. The V gene end was trimmed by 2 bases and the J gene end by 6 bases; junction bases not matched to a gene: 9. CDR3 in amino acids: CASSLQSRGGSDTQYF. The CDR3 bases are TGTGCCAGCAGCTTACAATCGCGGGGGGGTTCGGATACGCAGTATTTT.

The gene calls are TRBV5-6 and TRBJ2-5, with D unresolved. The CDR3 extends over 14 amino acids. Germline-derived CDR1 and CDR2 are SGHDT and YYEEEE. V was pared by 1 base and J by 7 bases, with 14 bases between. Here the CDR3 reads CASSLLQGLGTQYF. CDR3 in DNA: TGTGCCAGCAGCTTGCTACAAGGCTTGGGGACCCAGTACTTC.

This sequence joins TRBV5-5 and TRBJ1-6, with a tentative D call TRBD1 (5 bases). Germline CDR1 is SGHKS and CDR2 is YYEKEE (reference sequence). The CDR3 covers 14 residues. The V end was cut by 3 bases, the J end by 1 base, with 5 bases between. CDR3 amino acids: CASSSGSYNSPLHF. CDR3 nucleotides: TGTGCCAGCAGCTCAGGGTCCTATAATTCACCCCTCCACTTT.

The rearrangement uses TRBV5-6 and TRBJ1-4; D ambiguous. The CDR3 runs to 16 residues. V gave up 2 bases and J gave up 2 bases, with 13 bases separating them. Germline V gene sequence: CDR1 SGHDT, CDR2 YYEEEE. The CDR3 sequence: CASSFINEGTNEKLFF. The DNA for the CDR3 is TGTGCCAGCAGCTTTATCAATGAGGGCACTAATGAAAAACTGTTTTTT.

The V call is TRBV2, the J call TRBJ2-7; D not certain. This CDR3 comprises 12 residues. V was trimmed by 3 bases and J by 8 bases, leaving 11 bases between them. The germline gives CDR1 SNHLY, CDR2 FYNNEI. CDR3 bases: TGTGCCAGCAGTGACGGCAGCCAGAAGCAGTACTTC. Encoded protein: CASSDGSQKQYF. Combining the CDR3 with reference TRBV2 and TRBJ2-7 gives the whole variable domain EPEVTQTPSHQVTQMGQEVILRCVPISNHLYFYWYRQILGQKVEFLVSFYNNEISEKSEIFDDQFSVERPDGSNFTLKIRSTKLEDSAMYFCASSDGSQKQYFGPGTRLTVT.

The V call is TRBV7-6, the J call TRBJ1-6, with a weak D call TRBD1 (6 bases). The V gene's germline CDR1 is SGHVS and CDR2 FNYEAQ. This CDR3 comprises 17 residues. Trimming left V 4 bases short and J 5 bases short, with 18 bases between. The CDR3 sequence: CASSSTPDRRNNSPLHF. CDR3 coding DNA: TGTGCCAGCAGCTCTACCCCAGACAGGAGGAATAATTCACCCCTCCACTTT.